Shown below are 27 T cell receptor beta chains from a single sample sequenced in a study of cytomegalovirus exposure and HLA in healthy donors (dated by TCRdb to between 2016 and 2019). The library relied on the immunoSEQ multiplex PCR assay. The multiplex PCR relied on a mix of 60 forward primers for TCR Vbeta segments and 13 reverse primers for TCR Jbeta segments. Imported from immuneACCESS, the table was reduced by TCRdb to in-frame sequences with V and J called. These copies leave out some clones; in studies compared against another copy, an unresolved V gene accounts for under half, and the cause of the remainder is not known. For this sample the table gives 150,000 to 200,000 clones, of which over 70% were detected only once. Of the sample, approximately 1.7% is held by the ten largest clones. Sequenced sample: PBMCs. The receptors derive from a man aged 35 to 55 in good health and CMV-seropositive.

In its sample, this clone was seen a few times. The genes are TRBV27 and TRBJ1-3, with D unresolved. From germline, CDR1 is MNHEY and CDR2 SMNVEV (reference sequence). V lost 8 bases and J lost 0, with 14 bases in between. This CDR3 contains 15 residues. The CDR3 spells CASDEGISSGNTIYF. CDR3 DNA: TGTGCCAGCGATGAGGGAATAAGCTCTGGAAACACCATATATTTT.

V and J are TRBV10-3 and TRBJ1-1, with 8 bases aligning to TRBD1. CDR1 and CDR2 (germline): ENHRY, SYGVKD. The CDR3 has 14 amino acids. The ends lost 8 bases at V and 4 bases at J; junction bases unmatched: 9. The CDR3 here is CAISQGDVVTEAFF. In DNA form, the CDR3 reads TGTGCCATCTCACAGGGGGATGTTGTCACTGAAGCTTTCTTT.

The J gene is TRBJ2-1, the V gene TRBV28; 7 nucleotides align to TRBD1. Germline V gene lookup returns CDR1 MDHEN and CDR2 SYDVKM. The CDR3 length is 15 residues. The V and J ends lost 6 bases and 1 base, in that order; junction bases with no gene match: 6. CDR3 sequence: CASREDRSSYNEQFF. CDR3 coding DNA: TGTGCCAGCAGGGAGGACAGGTCATCCTACAATGAGCAGTTCTTC.

This clone was recorded a few times. The rearrangement uses TRBV5-1 and TRBJ2-7; 8 bases line up with TRBD2. This CDR3 has 16 residues. The V and J ends lost 5 bases and 1 base, in that order; junction bases with no gene match: 11. CDR1 is SGHRS, CDR2 YFSETQ, per germline. CDR3 amino acids: CASSNSGARQSYEQYF. In DNA, the CDR3 is TGCGCCAGCAGTAATAGCGGGGCCCGCCAATCCTACGAGCAGTACTTC.

This rearrangement joins TRBV5-4 to TRBJ2-1; 11 bases align to TRBD2. V shed 4 bases and J 10 bases; nucleotides not matched to a gene: 4. The CDR3 extends over 13 amino acids. Germline V gene data show CDR1 as SGHNT and CDR2 as YYREEE (reference sequence). The CDR3 region has the DNA TGTGCCAGCAGCCAACGACTAGCGGGAGAGCAGTTCTTC. Translated: CASSQRLAGEQFF.

The chain couples TRBV7-2 to TRBJ2-3; D might be TRBD1 (6 bases). V was clipped by 1 base and J by 1 base, with 15 bases between them. The CDR3 covers 17 residues. Per the germline V gene, CDR1 is SGHTA and CDR2 is FQGNSA. The CDR3 DNA is TGTGCCAGCAGCTTAGACCGGCTTGCAGGGGGCACAGATACGCAGTATTTT. Translating gives CASSLDRLAGGTDTQYF. Looking up the rest from reference TRBV7-2 and TRBJ2-3 gives the full variable domain: GAGVSQSPSNKVTEKGKDVELRCDPISGHTALYWYRQSLGQGLEFLIYFQGNSAPDKSGLPSDRFSAERTGGSVSTLTIQRTQQEDSAVYLCASSLDRLAGGTDTQYFGPGTRLTVL.

The rearrangement uses TRBV4-2 and TRBJ1-4; no clear D. V was pared by 1 base and J by 3 bases, with 15 bases between. The length of the CDR3 is 17 residues. Per germline, CDR1 LGHNA and CDR2 YNFKEQ. CDR3 residues: CASSQGPRVGSNEKLFF. CDR3 coding DNA: TGTGCCAGCAGCCAAGGGCCGCGGGTGGGATCTAATGAAAAACTGTTTTTT.

The rearrangement uses TRBV11-3 and TRBJ2-1; TRBD2 agrees at 8 bases. Germline CDR1 and CDR2: SGHNT and YENEEA. Unmatched junction bases numbered 10, after V lost 5 bases and J lost 7 bases. This CDR3 comprises 15 residues. CDR3 amino acids: CASSQRETPGNEQFF. In nucleotides, the CDR3 is TGTGCCAGCAGCCAGCGGGAGACTCCGGGAAATGAGCAGTTCTTC.

The chain combines TRBV5-1 with TRBJ2-1; D is perhaps TRBD1 (6 bases). The CDR3 sequence is 15 residues long. Per the germline V gene, CDR1 is SGHRS and CDR2 is YFSETQ. With 2 bases removed from V and 2 bases from J, the gap between germline ends came to 11 bases. CDR3 in amino acids: CASSFKQGAYNEQFF. The CDR3 nucleotides read TGCGCCAGCAGCTTCAAACAGGGCGCCTACAATGAGCAGTTCTTC.

V usage is TRBV9 and J usage is TRBJ2-7; unclear D gene. Per the germline V gene, CDR1 is SGDLS and CDR2 is YYNGEE. The CDR3 spans 14 residues. The V end lost 0 bases, the J end lost 2 bases, and 9 bases lay between the germline ends. The CDR3 protein is CASSVGGFAYEQYF. The CDR3 region has the DNA TGTGCCAGCAGCGTAGGAGGCTTCGCCTACGAGCAGTACTTC.

The J gene is TRBJ2-7, the V gene TRBV6-1; the match to TRBD1 covers 10 bases. The V gene's germline CDR1 is MNHNS and CDR2 SASEGT. V lost 6 bases, J lost 4 bases, and 6 bases stayed unmatched. This CDR3 region has 14 residues. In DNA form, the CDR3 reads TGTGCCAGCAGACCGGGACAGGGGATTTACGAGCAGTACTTC. It yields the protein CASRPGQGIYEQYF.

This clone occurred a few times. The chain recombines TRBV18 with TRBJ1-4; 11 bases line up with TRBD1. Germline values: CDR1 KGHSH, CDR2 LQKENI. Losses at the gene ends were 3 bases for V and 7 bases for J; bases not matched to a gene: 4. The CDR3 is 15 amino acids. For the CDR3, the DNA is TGTGCCAGCTCACCGACCGGGACAGGGGGTGAAAAACTGTTTTTT. This translates into CASSPTGTGGEKLFF.

The chain employs TRBV6-1 and TRBJ2-1; tentatively, D is TRBD2 (5 bases). Germline V lookup: CDR1 MNHNS, CDR2 SASEGT. V was trimmed by 2 bases and J by 0 bases, leaving 8 bases between them. The CDR3 runs to 15 residues. The CDR3 DNA sequence: TGTGCCAGCAGTGAAATGAGCGGCTCCTACAATGAGCAGTTCTTC. Translating gives CASSEMSGSYNEQFF.

This clone showed up just a few times. The V gene is TRBV28, the J gene TRBJ2-1; 8 bases fit TRBD2. Germline CDR1 MDHEN, CDR2 SYDVKM. This CDR3 spans 16 amino acids. The junction had 7 bases not matched to a gene; V was cut back by 6 bases and J by 0 bases. CDR3 coding DNA: TGTGCCAGCAGGGGGACCGGGACTAGCTCCTACAATGAGCAGTTCTTC. This encodes CASRGTGTSSYNEQFF.

The chain recombines TRBV7-2 with TRBJ2-5; 11 nucleotides agree with TRBD2. V was pared by 5 bases and J by 5 bases, with 13 bases of the junction left unmatched. Germline V gives CDR1 SGHTA, CDR2 FQGNSA. The length of the CDR3 is 17 residues. DNA for the CDR3: TGTGCCAGCAGCCAAGGGGCCCTAGCGGGAGGCGGGGAGACCCAGTACTTC. It yields the protein CASSQGALAGGGETQYF.

The gene calls are TRBV6-5 and TRBJ1-1; D unresolved. The germline gives CDR1 MNHEY, CDR2 SVGAGI. CDR3 length: 12 residues. V dropped 6 bases and J dropped 3 bases, with 8 bases sitting between them. The CDR3 region is CASRHSYTEAFF. The CDR3 DNA is TGTGCCAGCAGACACAGCTACACTGAAGCTTTCTTT.

The chain links TRBV12-5 to TRBJ1-4; tentatively, D is TRBD1 (6 bases). V lost 1 base and J 7 bases, leaving 10 bases between the germline ends. The CDR3 consists of 14 residues. Germline V gene lookup returns CDR1 LGHNT and CDR2 FRNRAP. The chain's CDR3 is CASGLGTAAEKLFF. The CDR3 DNA reads TGTGCTAGTGGTTTGGGGACAGCGGCTGAAAAACTGTTTTTT.

The V and J genes are TRBV4-3 and TRBJ2-1, with TRBD2 matching over 13 bases. The CDR3 length is 16 residues. J gave up 6 bases and V 0 bases, and 2 bases lay outside the gene matches. Germline CDR1 and CDR2: LGHNA and YSLEER. The chain's CDR3 is CASSQEGTSGINEQFF. CDR3 coding DNA: TGCGCCAGCAGCCAAGAAGGGACTAGCGGGATCAATGAGCAGTTCTTC.

The V gene is TRBV2, the J gene TRBJ2-3; 11 positions match TRBD1. Trimming took 8 bases from V and 1 from J; bases not matched to a gene: 5. The germline CDR1 and CDR2 sequences are SNHLY and FYNNEI. CDR3 size: 15 residues. CDR3 protein: CASYGQGAGTDTQYF. The CDR3 DNA is TGTGCCAGCTATGGACAGGGGGCGGGCACAGATACGCAGTATTTT.

This clone appeared once. This chain uses TRBV5-6 with TRBJ2-3; 9 bases match TRBD2. V trimming: 2 bases; J trimming: 4 bases; junction bases outside the gene matches: 5. The CDR3 is 15 amino acids. The germline gives CDR1 SGHDT, CDR2 YYEEEE. The CDR3 reads CASSFLTSGADTQYF. CDR3 coding DNA: TGTGCCAGCAGCTTCTTGACTAGCGGCGCAGATACGCAGTATTTT.

This chain uses TRBV11-3 with TRBJ2-7, with 11 positions matching TRBD1. Germline loops: CDR1 SGHNT, CDR2 YENEEA. V dropped 4 bases and J dropped 3; count of bases not matched to a gene: 20. The length of the CDR3 is 20 residues. The CDR3 coding sequence is TGTGCCAGCAGCTCAGGGGACACCGGACAGGGGGCTTCACTATACTACGAGCAGTACTTC. Protein product: CASSSGDTGQGASLYYEQYF.

This clone was seen once. V and J are TRBV30 and TRBJ1-1; the D gene is possibly TRBD1 (5 bases). The CDR3 sequence is 15 residues long. The V and J ends lost 1 base and 4 bases respectively, with 16 bases between them. Germline V CDR1 and CDR2: GTSNPN, SVGIG (reference sequence). The CDR3 DNA follows: TGTGCCTGGAGTGACGCGGGGCGCGGTAGCACTGAAGCTTTCTTT. It specifies CAWSDAGRGSTEAFF.

DNA of the CDR3: TGTGCCAGTAGTATCTCGGGGGATAGCAATCAGCCCCAGCATTTT. Protein sequence: CASSISGDSNQPQHF. This chain connects TRBV19 to TRBJ1-5; the D gene is possibly TRBD1 (5 bases). Per the germline V gene, CDR1 is LNHDA and CDR2 is SQIVND (reference sequence). This CDR3 is built from 15 residues. V lost 3 bases to trimming and J lost 0 bases, with 9 bases between them.

The chain couples TRBV2 to TRBJ1-1; tentatively, D is TRBD1 (5 bases). The CDR3 is made up of 15 amino acids. CDR1 and CDR2 from the germline V gene are SNHLY and FYNNEI. Trimming took off 6 bases at V and 4 bases at J, with 18 bases between the two ends. This CDR3 reads CASSETLQVTTEAFF. The CDR3 DNA follows: TGTGCCAGCAGCGAGACTTTACAGGTTACCACTGAAGCTTTCTTT.

The rearrangement links TRBV4-2 to TRBJ1-4, with D possibly TRBD1 on 5 matching bases. Deletions cut 3 bases from V and 7 bases from J, with 12 bases between. The CDR3 length is 14 residues. Germline CDR1 is LGHNA and CDR2 is YNFKEQ. As DNA, the CDR3 is TGTGCCAGCAGCCAGATCGACAGAGGTGAAAAACTGTTTTTT. Its protein product is CASSQIDRGEKLFF.

This sequence joins TRBV10-3 and TRBJ1-2; possible D gene TRBD1, 5 bases. V dropped 3 bases and J dropped 4 bases, with 6 bases sitting between them. Germline V gene sequence: CDR1 ENHRY, CDR2 SYGVKD. The CDR3 has 12 residues. Written as DNA, the CDR3 is TGTGCCATCAGTGACGACAGCTATGGCTACACCTTC. Amino acids: CAISDDSYGYTF.

The rearrangement uses TRBV7-2 and TRBJ2-1, with 7 bases fitting TRBD2. Looked up from germline, CDR1 is SGHTA and CDR2 is FQGNSA. This CDR3 spans 16 amino acids. V lost 0 bases to trimming and J lost 3 bases; unmatched junction nucleotides: 5. The CDR3 coding sequence is TGTGCCAGCAGCTTAGCCTTAGCGGGTTTCTACAATGAGCAGTTCTTC. Protein product: CASSLALAGFYNEQFF. The entire variable domain, with the rest obtained from reference TRBV7-2 and TRBJ2-1, is as follows: GAGVSQSPSNKVTEKGKDVELRCDPISGHTALYWYRQSLGQGLEFLIYFQGNSAPDKSGLPSDRFSAERTGGSVSTLTIQRTQQEDSAVYLCASSLALAGFYNEQFFGPGTRLTVL.